Presented here are 18 T cell receptor beta chains from one specimen sequenced in a study of T cell responses to AZD1222 COVID-19 vaccine. The protocol was immunoSEQ multiplex PCR, while the TCRdb copy is restricted to in-frame clones and leaves out a portion. The sample yields over 100,000 clones, over 75% seen once. The material was peripheral blood, obtained 28 days after the second AZD1222 dose. The source of these receptors is an adult who received the AZD1222 COVID-19 vaccine.

This clone was found a few times. The chain joins TRBV7-3 to TRBJ2-3; TRBD2 matches 7 bases. Germline V gene sequence: CDR1 SGHTA, CDR2 FQGTGA. This CDR3 has 17 residues. V lost 8 bases, J lost 0 bases, and 14 bases stayed unmatched. The CDR3 loop reads CASSEVSAGPSTDTQYF. The CDR3 region has the DNA TGTGCCAGCTCCGAAGTATCAGCGGGGCCTAGCACAGATACGCAGTATTTT.

The chain employs TRBV19 and TRBJ1-1; 7 bases map to TRBD1. With 4 bases clipped from V and 4 bases from J, the junction kept 6 bases outside the gene matches. Per the germline V gene, CDR1 is LNHDA and CDR2 is SQIVND (reference sequence). This CDR3 has 14 residues. The CDR3 DNA sequence: TGTGCCAGTAGTAAGGACAGGCGGAGCACTGAAGCTTTCTTT. Protein: CASSKDRRSTEAFF.

The chain is built from TRBV19 and TRBJ1-3, with 7 bases fitting TRBD1. CDR1 is LNHDA and CDR2 is SQIVND in the germline V gene (reference sequence). V lost 4 bases to trimming and J lost 0 bases; unmatched junction nucleotides: 12. The CDR3 is 18 residues long. The CDR3 DNA reads TGTGCCAGTAGTACCCGACAGGGCAAGACAAACTCTGGAAACACCATATATTTT. Its translation: CASSTRQGKTNSGNTIYF.

The CDR3 here is CASTRTSQYNEQFF. CDR3 sequence (DNA): TGTGCCAGCACTCGGACTAGCCAGTACAATGAGCAGTTCTTC. V gene TRBV9 combines with J gene TRBJ2-1, with 8 nucleotides matching TRBD2. Looked up from germline, CDR1 is SGDLS and CDR2 is YYNGEE. Trimming took 6 bases from V and 4 from J; bases not matched to a gene: 6. The length of the CDR3 is 14 residues. The entire variable domain, with the rest obtained from reference TRBV9 and TRBJ2-1, is as follows: DSGVTQTPKHLITATGQRVTLRCSPRSGDLSVYWYQQSLDQGLQFLIQYYNGEERAKGNILERFSAQQFPDLHSELNLSSLELGDSALYFCASTRTSQYNEQFFGPGTRLTVL.

This clone was detected only a few times. The CDR3 DNA reads as TGTGCCAGCAGTTTAAACGGCTACACCTTC. This encodes CASSLNGYTF. The chain combines TRBV12-3 or TRBV12-4 with TRBJ1-2; no clear D gene. Trimming left V 2 bases short and J 8 bases short, with 3 bases between. CDR3 length: 10 residues.

The V gene is TRBV10-3, the J gene TRBJ1-2, with 12 bases identical to TRBD1. The V segment lost 2 bases and the J segment 2 bases; nucleotides outside the gene matches: 6. The V gene's germline CDR1 is ENHRY and CDR2 SYGVKD. The CDR3 contains 17 residues. CDR3 nucleotides: TGTGCCATCAGTGAGAGGGGACAGGGGGCGCAAAACTATGGCTACACCTTC. Protein sequence: CAISERGQGAQNYGYTF.

The chain links TRBV4-3 to TRBJ1-2; D may be TRBD1 (6 bases). The CDR3 is 15 amino acids. Per the germline V gene, CDR1 is LGHNA and CDR2 is YSLEER. The V end was cut by 0 bases, the J end by 6 bases, with 14 bases between. This CDR3 is CASSQDRRGADGYTF. Written as DNA, the CDR3 is TGCGCCAGCAGCCAAGATAGGAGGGGGGCGGATGGCTACACCTTC.

This clone was seen a few times. The chain uses TRBV5-4 and TRBJ2-1, with 10 positions matching TRBD2. The CDR3 contains 15 residues. V gave up 0 bases and J gave up 9 bases; unmatched junction bases: 6. The germline V gene encodes CDR1 SGHNT and CDR2 YYREEE (reference sequence). CDR3 bases: TGTGCCAGCAGCTTGGTCCCTAGCGGGAGAGGTGAGCAGTTCTTC. It yields the protein CASSLVPSGRGEQFF.

This clone was counted only a few times. The rearrangement links TRBV18 to TRBJ2-2, with TRBD2 identical over 8 bases. Germline CDR1 and CDR2: KGHSH and LQKENI. The length of the CDR3 is 16 residues. V gave up 3 bases and J gave up 5 bases; unmatched junction bases: 8. CDR3 residues: CASSPQQREMTGELFF. The CDR3 DNA reads TGTGCCAGCTCACCCCAACAGCGGGAGATGACCGGGGAGCTGTTTTTT.

The rearrangement joins TRBV28 to TRBJ2-7; D gene unclear. Trimming took off 3 bases at V and 0 bases at J, with 9 bases between the two ends. The CDR3 runs to 14 residues. From germline, CDR1 is MDHEN and CDR2 SYDVKM. The CDR3 nucleotides are TGTGCCAGCAGTTTTTCCCTCAGCTCCTACGAGCAGTACTTC. It is translated as CASSFSLSSYEQYF.

V usage is TRBV9 and J usage is TRBJ2-1; TRBD2 aligns across 10 bases. J gave up 8 bases and V 4 bases, and 9 bases lay outside the gene matches. This CDR3 has 15 amino acids. In germline, CDR1 is SGDLS, CDR2 YYNGEE. The CDR3 DNA is TGTGCCAGCAGCCCCCGAGCGGGGGGGGCGTATGAGCAGTTCTTC. As protein: CASSPRAGGAYEQFF.

V and J are TRBV28 and TRBJ1-1; D remains unclear. The CDR3 runs 17 residues. The germline V gene has CDR1 MDHEN and CDR2 SYDVKM. V was cut by 0 bases and J by 0 bases, with 14 bases left in between. The CDR3 nucleotides are TGTGCCAGCAGTTTATGGTCGGGATCCATTATGAACACTGAAGCTTTCTTT. As protein: CASSLWSGSIMNTEAFF.

This rearrangement joins TRBV7-2 to TRBJ2-1; 12 bases are a match to TRBD2. CDR3 length: 15 residues. In germline, CDR1 is SGHTA, CDR2 FQGNSA. V lost 4 bases to trimming and J lost 7 bases; unmatched junction nucleotides: 5. The CDR3 reads CASSSSGGAFNEQFF. For the CDR3, the DNA is TGTGCCAGCAGCTCTAGCGGGGGGGCGTTTAATGAGCAGTTCTTC.

V usage is TRBV15 and J usage is TRBJ2-2; 8 bases line up with TRBD2. Germline CDR1 is LNHNV and CDR2 is YYDKDF (reference sequence). V gave up 0 bases and J gave up 6 bases; unmatched junction bases: 3. The CDR3 length is 15 residues. The CDR3 loop is CATSRDWREAGELFF. In DNA, the CDR3 is TGTGCCACCAGCAGAGATTGGCGGGAGGCCGGGGAGCTGTTTTTT.

This clone was detected only a few times. The rearrangement links TRBV7-2 to TRBJ1-5, with 7 bases aligning to TRBD1. The J segment lost 1 base and the V segment lost 6 bases, leaving 3 bases of the junction unmatched. Germline loops: CDR1 SGHTA, CDR2 FQGNSA. The CDR3 has 14 amino acids. As DNA, the CDR3 is TGTGCCAGCAGGGGGGACAGCAGCAATCAGCCCCAGCATTTT. Amino acid sequence: CASRGDSSNQPQHF.

The J gene is TRBJ1-5, the V gene TRBV27; possibly TRBD1 for D (5 bases). The CDR3 has 13 amino acids. Per germline, CDR1 MNHEY and CDR2 SMNVEV (reference sequence). V lost 3 bases and J lost 5, with 8 bases in between. The DNA for the CDR3 is TGTGCCAGCAGTTTCCGGGACGATCAGCCCCAGCATTTT. Translated, it gives CASSFRDDQPQHF.

This sequence joins TRBV6-2 or TRBV6-3 and TRBJ2-3; tentatively, D is TRBD1 (5 bases). There are 15 residues in the CDR3. From germline, CDR1 is MNHEY and CDR2 SVGEGT. The V end was cut by 4 bases, the J end by 4 bases, with 15 bases between. The CDR3 sequence: CASSWAGIRADTQYF. The CDR3 DNA is TGTGCCAGCAGTTGGGCAGGGATCCGGGCAGATACGCAGTATTTT.

This clone was observed a handful of times. The chain is built from TRBV11-3 and TRBJ2-2; TRBD1 is a possible D gene (5 bases). The CDR3 has 14 amino acids. Between the trimmed V and J ends, which lost 4 bases and 1 base, there was a span of 7 bases. The V gene's germline CDR1 is SGHNT and CDR2 YENEEA. The chain's CDR3 is CASSSRENTGELFF. Written as DNA, the CDR3 is TGTGCCAGCAGCTCCAGGGAGAACACCGGGGAGCTGTTTTTT.